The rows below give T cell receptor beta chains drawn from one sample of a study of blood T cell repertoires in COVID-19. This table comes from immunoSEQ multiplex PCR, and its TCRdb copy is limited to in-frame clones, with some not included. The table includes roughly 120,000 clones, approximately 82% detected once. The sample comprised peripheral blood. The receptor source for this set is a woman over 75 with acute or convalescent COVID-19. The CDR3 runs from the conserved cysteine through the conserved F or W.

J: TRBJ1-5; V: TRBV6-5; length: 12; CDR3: CASRSSKRPQHF
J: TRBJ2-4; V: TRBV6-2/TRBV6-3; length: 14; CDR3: CASSWTLAKNIQYF
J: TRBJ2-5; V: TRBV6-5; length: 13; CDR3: CASAGVLQETQYF
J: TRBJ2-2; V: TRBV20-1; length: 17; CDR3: CSASNVAPGGSSGELFF
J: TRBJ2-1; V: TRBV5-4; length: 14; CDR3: CASSFRGVTNEQFF
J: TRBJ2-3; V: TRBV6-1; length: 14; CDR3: CASRGAGDTDTQYF
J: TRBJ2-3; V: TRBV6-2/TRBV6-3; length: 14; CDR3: CASSRGHTTDTQYF
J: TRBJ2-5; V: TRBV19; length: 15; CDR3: CASDPGQPGEETQYF
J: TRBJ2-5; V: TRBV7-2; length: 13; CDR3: CASSLVVKETQYF
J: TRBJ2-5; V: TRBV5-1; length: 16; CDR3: CASSLSGTEELETQYF
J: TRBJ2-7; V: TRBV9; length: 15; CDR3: CASSVDGLAGLPVIF
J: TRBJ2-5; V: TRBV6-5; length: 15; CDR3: CASRIQGGPQETQYF
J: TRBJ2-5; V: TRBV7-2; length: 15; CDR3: CASSRGLAGEETQYF
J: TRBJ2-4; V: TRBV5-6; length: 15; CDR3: CASSFPTGGRDIQYF
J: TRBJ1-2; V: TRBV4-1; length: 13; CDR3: CASSQGGKYGYTF
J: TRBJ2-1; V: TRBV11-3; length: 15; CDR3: CASSLRAQRDNEQFF
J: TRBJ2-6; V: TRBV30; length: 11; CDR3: CARGGANVLTF
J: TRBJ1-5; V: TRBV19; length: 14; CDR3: CASSIRDTNQPQHF
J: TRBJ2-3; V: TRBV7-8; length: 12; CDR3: CASSGGSDTQYF
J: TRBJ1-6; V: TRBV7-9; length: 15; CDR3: CASSLSGQAASPLHF
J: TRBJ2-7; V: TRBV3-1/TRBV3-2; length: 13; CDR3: CASSQVGGGEQYF
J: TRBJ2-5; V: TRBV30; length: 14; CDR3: CAWSEPGIQETQYF
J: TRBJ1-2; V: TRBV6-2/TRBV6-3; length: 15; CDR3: CASSLYTAGTDGYTF
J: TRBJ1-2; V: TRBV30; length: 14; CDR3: CAWSFGTGTNGYTF
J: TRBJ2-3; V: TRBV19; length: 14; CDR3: CASSRAGGTDTQYF
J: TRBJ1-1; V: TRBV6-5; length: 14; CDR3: CASREGWQNTEAFF
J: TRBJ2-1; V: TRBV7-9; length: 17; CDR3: CASSLNMGQPSYNEQFF
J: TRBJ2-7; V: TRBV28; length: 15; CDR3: CASSSLRGRVYEQYF
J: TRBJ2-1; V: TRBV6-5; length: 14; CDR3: CASSRASDYNEQFF
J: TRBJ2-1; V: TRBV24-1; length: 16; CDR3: CATSAAGGGHGNEQFF
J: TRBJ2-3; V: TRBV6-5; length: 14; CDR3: CASTLALSEDTQYF
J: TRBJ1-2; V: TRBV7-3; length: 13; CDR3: CASSPGTDYGYTF
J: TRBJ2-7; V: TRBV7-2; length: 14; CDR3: CASSSGRDSYEQYF
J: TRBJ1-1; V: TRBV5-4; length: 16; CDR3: CASSSGDRVVGTEAFF
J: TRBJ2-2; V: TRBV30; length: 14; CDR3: CAWTGLAPTGELFF